Each of the 11 T cell receptor beta chains below was sequenced from the same sample in a study of cytomegalovirus exposure and HLA in healthy donors. The PCR employed 60 Vbeta primers together with 13 Jbeta primers. Sequencing was performed with immunoSEQ multiplex PCR; in TCRdb, only in-frame clones are kept and a portion is missing. In the table there are around 160,000 clones, about 80% of which are singletons. The sequenced material came from PBMCs. All receptors derive from a man in his late teens or twenties in good health and CMV-seropositive.

The J gene is TRBJ2-5, the V gene TRBV5-4; D might be TRBD2 (6 bases). The CDR3 is 16 residues long. Germline V CDR1 and CDR2: SGHNT, YYREEE (reference sequence). V lost 3 bases and J 5 bases, leaving 20 bases between the germline ends. CDR3 in DNA: TGTGCCAGCAGCTCACCTAGTGGGGGGTTCGAGGAGACCCAGTACTTC. This translates into CASSSPSGGFEETQYF.

This clone was seen more than once but under ten times. The genes are TRBV5-5 and TRBJ2-7; 8 bases line up with TRBD2. Germline CDR1 SGHKS, CDR2 YYEKEE (reference sequence). The CDR3 sequence is 14 residues long. The V and J ends lost 3 bases and 6 bases, in that order; junction bases with no gene match: 8. The CDR3 sequence is CASSSSAGVGEQYF. DNA for the CDR3: TGTGCCAGCAGCTCTTCAGCGGGAGTGGGCGAGCAGTACTTC. Using reference TRBV5-5 and TRBJ2-7 for the parts outside the CDR3, the full variable domain is DAGVTQSPTHLIKTRGQQVTLRCSPISGHKSVSWYQQVLGQGPQFIFQYYEKEERGRGNFPDRFSARQFPNYSSELNVNALLLGDSALYLCASSSSAGVGEQYFGPGTRLTVT.

The chain couples TRBV5-1 to TRBJ1-4; TRBD1 matches at 7 bases. The CDR3 sequence is 15 residues long. CDR1 and CDR2 (germline): SGHRS, YFSETQ. The J segment lost 8 bases and the V segment lost 4 bases, leaving 11 bases of the junction unmatched. The CDR3 DNA sequence: TGCGCCAGCAGCCCATCGGGACAGAGGGGCGAAAAACTGTTTTTT. Encoded protein: CASSPSGQRGEKLFF.

J is TRBJ2-1 and V is TRBV27; TRBD2 matches 10 bases. The junction had 13 bases not matched to a gene; V was cut back by 2 bases and J by 0 bases. Germline-derived CDR1 and CDR2 are MNHEY and SMNVEV (reference sequence). This CDR3 has 20 amino acids. The CDR3 DNA follows: TGTGCCAGCAGTTTACAAGGGACTAGCGCTCTCCGGAGCTCCTACAATGAGCAGTTCTTC. Its protein is CASSLQGTSALRSSYNEQFF.

The chain is built from TRBV2 and TRBJ2-7; tentatively, D is TRBD2 (6 bases). Germline assignment: CDR1 SNHLY and CDR2 FYNNEI. This CDR3 is built from 15 residues. V was cut by 2 bases and J by 1 base, with 12 bases left in between. CDR3 protein: CASSEPGLESYEQYF. DNA for the CDR3: TGTGCCAGCAGTGAACCGGGACTGGAGTCCTACGAGCAGTACTTC.

The chain joins TRBV6-5 to TRBJ2-7; 7 bases line up with TRBD1. The CDR3 contains 13 residues. The V gene's germline CDR1 is MNHEY and CDR2 SVGAGI. J lost 5 bases, V lost 10 bases, and 11 bases had no gene match. CDR3 protein: CATRQGDLDEQYF. The CDR3 bases are TGTGCCACCAGACAGGGCGATCTCGACGAGCAGTACTTC.

The genes are TRBV7-8 and TRBJ2-3; the D gene is possibly TRBD1 (7 bases). CDR3 length: 17 amino acids. Germline CDR1 SGHVS, CDR2 FQNEAQ. The V end was cut by 4 bases, the J end by 2 bases, with 19 bases between. CDR3 protein: CASSSGTVGRDTDTQYF. CDR3 DNA sequence: TGTGCCAGCAGCTCCGGGACAGTCGGGCGGGACACAGATACGCAGTATTTT.

This chain connects TRBV5-5 to TRBJ1-2; possibly TRBD1 for D (6 bases). Between the trimmed V and J ends, which lost 2 bases and 8 bases, there was a span of 16 bases. The CDR3 is made up of 14 amino acids. Germline V gives CDR1 SGHKS, CDR2 YYEKEE (reference sequence). This CDR3 is CASSFVLQGTGYTF. In DNA, the CDR3 is TGTGCCAGCAGCTTTGTTTTGCAGGGGACGGGCTACACCTTC.

The J gene is TRBJ1-3, the V gene TRBV4-2; TRBD1 might be the D (6 bases). Per the germline V gene, CDR1 is LGHNA and CDR2 is YNFKEQ. The V and J ends lost 3 bases and 2 bases respectively, with 20 bases between them. The CDR3 totals 18 residues. CDR3 protein: CASSQYGGATLTGNTIYF. For the CDR3, the DNA is TGTGCCAGCAGCCAGTATGGGGGGGCCACTCTAACTGGAAACACCATATATTTT.

The CDR3 region has the DNA TGCGCCAGCAGCCATCTTATTAGTGGGGGGGAAGAGACCCAGTACTTC. Amino acid sequence: CASSHLISGGEETQYF. V is TRBV4-1 and J is TRBJ2-5, with 7 nucleotides matching TRBD2. The trim removed 3 bases at V and 3 bases at J, leaving 10 bases unmatched. This CDR3 is 16 amino acids long. The germline V gene encodes CDR1 MGHRA and CDR2 YSYEKL.

V usage is TRBV30 and J usage is TRBJ2-6, with a tentative D call TRBD1 (5 bases). This CDR3 has 15 amino acids. V was cut by 4 bases and J by 2 bases, with 12 bases left in between. Germline CDR1 is GTSNPN and CDR2 is SVGIG (reference sequence). The DNA for the CDR3 is TGTGCCTGGAATCTATACAGGACTGGGGCCAACGTCCTGACTTTC. Its translation is CAWNLYRTGANVLTF.